These T cell receptor beta chains were read from a single sample in a study of cytomegalovirus exposure and HLA in healthy donors. The assay was immunoSEQ multiplex PCR, and TCRdb's table has in-frame clones only and misses some. The table has around 140,000 clones, around 80% seen once. The material sequenced was PBMCs. These receptors were taken from a woman in her sixties or seventies in good health and CMV-seropositive. The CDR3 runs from the conserved cysteine through the conserved F or W. Fields, in order: clone size, V gene, J gene, D gene, CDR3 protein, CDR3 DNA. The D gene is left open where the match is weak. Rows may omit the clone size; those that give it use once, few, many or a size class.

abundance: -; v_gene: TRBV30; j_gene: TRBJ1-2; d_gene: TRBD1; CDR3aa: CAWRTGSSGYTF; CDR3nt: TGTGCCTGGCGGACAGGGTCGAGCGGCTACACCTTC
abundance: -; v_gene: TRBV28; j_gene: TRBJ1-4; d_gene: -; CDR3aa: CASSPLGVGEKLFF; CDR3nt: TGTGCCAGCAGCCCTCTCGGGGTTGGGGAAAAACTGTTTTTT
abundance: -; v_gene: TRBV6-1; j_gene: TRBJ1-6; d_gene: -; CDR3aa: CASSGSELRGSPLHF; CDR3nt: TGTGCCAGCAGTGGATCGGAGCTGAGAGGATCACCCCTCCACTTT
abundance: -; v_gene: TRBV5-1; j_gene: TRBJ2-5; d_gene: -; CDR3aa: CASSLEVSVETQYF; CDR3nt: TGCGCCAGCAGCTTGGAAGTAAGCGTTGAGACCCAGTACTTC
abundance: -; v_gene: TRBV28; j_gene: TRBJ1-5; d_gene: -; CDR3aa: CASIRGPGRINQPQHF; CDR3nt: TGTGCCAGCATTCGCGGGCCCGGGAGGATCAATCAGCCCCAGCATTTT
abundance: -; v_gene: TRBV5-1; j_gene: TRBJ2-7; d_gene: TRBD2; CDR3aa: CASSLELSGREQYF; CDR3nt: TGCGCCAGCAGCTTGGAACTTAGCGGGCGCGAGCAGTACTTC
abundance: -; v_gene: TRBV5-1; j_gene: TRBJ2-5; d_gene: TRBD1; CDR3aa: CASGTEFGETQYF; CDR3nt: TGCGCCAGCGGGACAGAGTTCGGGGAGACCCAGTACTTC
abundance: -; v_gene: TRBV27; j_gene: TRBJ2-3; d_gene: TRBD2; CDR3aa: CASSLSQLAADTQYF; CDR3nt: TGTGCCAGCAGTTTATCGCAACTAGCGGCAGATACGCAGTATTTT
abundance: -; v_gene: TRBV5-1; j_gene: TRBJ2-7; d_gene: TRBD2; CDR3aa: CASSLSSGRYEQYF; CDR3nt: TGCGCCAGCAGCTTGTCTAGCGGCCGCTACGAGCAGTACTTC
abundance: -; v_gene: TRBV5-4; j_gene: TRBJ2-7; d_gene: TRBD1; CDR3aa: CASSRGQGGYEQYF; CDR3nt: TGTGCCAGCAGCAGAGGACAGGGTGGGTACGAGCAGTACTTC
abundance: -; v_gene: TRBV7-3; j_gene: TRBJ1-2; d_gene: TRBD1; CDR3aa: CASSPHGGTDYGYTF; CDR3nt: TGTGCCAGCAGCCCCCATGGGGGGACAGACTATGGCTACACCTTC
abundance: -; v_gene: TRBV4-1; j_gene: TRBJ2-7; d_gene: TRBD2; CDR3aa: CASSQLLAEYYEQYF; CDR3nt: TGCGCCAGCAGCCAGTTACTAGCGGAGTACTACGAGCAGTACTTC
abundance: once; v_gene: TRBV19; j_gene: TRBJ1-1; d_gene: TRBD1; CDR3aa: CASKLRDRGRDTEAFF; CDR3nt: TGTGCCAGTAAGCTTCGGGACAGGGGGCGGGACACTGAAGCTTTCTTT
abundance: -; v_gene: TRBV18; j_gene: TRBJ2-7; d_gene: -; CDR3aa: CASSPRGAGYEQYF; CDR3nt: TGTGCCAGCTCACCCCGCGGGGCGGGATACGAGCAGTACTTC
abundance: -; v_gene: TRBV9; j_gene: TRBJ2-1; d_gene: -; CDR3aa: CASSVVEGRNEQFF; CDR3nt: TGTGCCAGCAGCGTAGTGGAGGGGAGGAATGAGCAGTTCTTC
abundance: -; v_gene: TRBV28; j_gene: TRBJ1-2; d_gene: TRBD1; CDR3aa: CASLRDRVNYGYTF; CDR3nt: TGTGCCAGCTTACGGGACAGAGTTAACTATGGCTACACCTTC
abundance: -; v_gene: TRBV14; j_gene: TRBJ1-1; d_gene: TRBD1; CDR3aa: CASSQDPDRFGMNTEAFF; CDR3nt: TGTGCCAGCAGCCAAGACCCGGACAGGTTTGGTATGAACACTGAAGCTTTCTTT
abundance: -; v_gene: TRBV7-3; j_gene: TRBJ2-1; d_gene: TRBD1; CDR3aa: CASNWGQGEQFF; CDR3nt: TGTGCCAGCAACTGGGGACAGGGGGAGCAGTTCTTC
abundance: -; v_gene: TRBV7-9; j_gene: TRBJ2-3; d_gene: TRBD2; CDR3aa: CASSSPTSGRAEADTQYF; CDR3nt: TGTGCCAGCAGCTCGCCGACTAGCGGGAGGGCCGAGGCAGATACGCAGTATTTT
abundance: -; v_gene: TRBV7-9; j_gene: TRBJ2-7; d_gene: TRBD2; CDR3aa: CASSLSPSGTSGYEQYF; CDR3nt: TGTGCCAGCAGCTTAAGCCCTTCCGGGACTAGCGGCTACGAGCAGTACTTC